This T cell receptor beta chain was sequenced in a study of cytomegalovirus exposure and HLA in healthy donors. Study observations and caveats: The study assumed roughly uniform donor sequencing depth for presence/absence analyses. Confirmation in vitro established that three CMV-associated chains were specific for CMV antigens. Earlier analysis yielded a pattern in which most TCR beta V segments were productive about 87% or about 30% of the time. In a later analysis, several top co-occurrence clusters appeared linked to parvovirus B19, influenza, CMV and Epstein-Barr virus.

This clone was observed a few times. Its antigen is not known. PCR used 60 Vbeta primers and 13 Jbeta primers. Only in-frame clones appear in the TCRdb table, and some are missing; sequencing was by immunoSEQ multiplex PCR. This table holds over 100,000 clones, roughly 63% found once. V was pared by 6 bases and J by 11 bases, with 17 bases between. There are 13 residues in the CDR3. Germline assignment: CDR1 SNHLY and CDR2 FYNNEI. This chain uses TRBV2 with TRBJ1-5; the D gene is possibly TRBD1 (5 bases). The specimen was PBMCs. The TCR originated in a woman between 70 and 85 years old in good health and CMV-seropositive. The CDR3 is CASRGPIGGTQHF. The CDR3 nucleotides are TGTGCCAGCAGGGGGCCGATCGGGGGGACCCAGCATTTT.